Included here is one TCR beta chain sequence, with context. Its antigen is undetermined. Per germline, CDR1 SGHDT and CDR2 YYEEEE. Losses at the gene ends were 1 base for V and 3 bases for J; bases not matched to a gene: 4. CDR3 length: 14 amino acids. This sample is drawn from a study of cytomegalovirus exposure and HLA in healthy donors. Study outcomes and limitations: The authors later found TCR association rates varying by HLA locus, with DRB1 most and HLA-C fewest.

Primers for the PCR totalled 60 Vbeta and 13 Jbeta. Only in-frame clones appear in the TCRdb table, and some are missing; sequencing was by immunoSEQ multiplex PCR. The sample lists tens of thousands of clones; around four fifths were seen once. The chain links TRBV5-6 to TRBJ2-7; 7 positions match TRBD1. Sequencing was carried out using PBMCs. This TCR came from a man aged 40-50 years in good health and CMV-seronegative. This chain's CDR3 is CASSLTGVIYEQYF. CDR3 in DNA: TGTGCCAGCAGCTTGACAGGGGTGATCTACGAGCAGTACTTC.